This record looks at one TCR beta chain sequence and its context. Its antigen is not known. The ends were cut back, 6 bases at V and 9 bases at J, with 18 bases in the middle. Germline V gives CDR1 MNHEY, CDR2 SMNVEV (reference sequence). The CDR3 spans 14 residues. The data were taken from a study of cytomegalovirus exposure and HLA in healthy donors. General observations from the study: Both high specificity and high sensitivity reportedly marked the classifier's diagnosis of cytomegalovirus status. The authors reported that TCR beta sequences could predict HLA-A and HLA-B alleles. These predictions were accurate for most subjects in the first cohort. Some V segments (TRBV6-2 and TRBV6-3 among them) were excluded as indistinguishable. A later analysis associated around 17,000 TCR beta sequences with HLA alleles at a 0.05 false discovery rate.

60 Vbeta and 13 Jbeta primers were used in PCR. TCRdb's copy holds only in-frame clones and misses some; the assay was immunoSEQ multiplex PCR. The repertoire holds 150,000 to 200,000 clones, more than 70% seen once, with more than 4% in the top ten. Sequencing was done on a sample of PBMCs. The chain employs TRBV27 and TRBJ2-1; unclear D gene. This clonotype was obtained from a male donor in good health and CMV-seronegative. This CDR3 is CASRPRGGNGEQFF. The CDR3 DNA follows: TGTGCCAGCAGACCGAGAGGTGGCAACGGTGAGCAGTTCTTC.